Below are 2 T cell receptor beta chains sequenced from a single sample in a study of vaccination effects on CD4 cells after COVID-19. For these TCRs, the target antigens are not known. The table came from immunoSEQ multiplex PCR; TCRdb's copy has only in-frame clones and leaves some out. The sample lists about 66,000 clones, more than 60% seen once, with more than 2% in the top ten. The culture ran for under eleven days, and then CD4+ T cells were isolated. BNT162b2 vaccine or mRNA-1273 vaccine was given to participants in two doses. The sample consisted of CD4+ T cells from PBMCs cultured without peptide, taken after COVID-19 vaccination. These receptors all come from a human donor who received a COVID-19 vaccine.

This rearrangement joins TRBV19 to TRBJ1-5; D possibly corresponds to TRBD1 (6 bases). This CDR3 contains 13 residues. CDR1 and CDR2 (germline): LNHDA, SQIVND (reference sequence). Trimming removed 9 bases from V and 0 bases from J, with 9 bases in between. CDR3 region: CASKDSSNQPQHF. CDR3 DNA sequence: TGTGCCAGCAAGGACAGTAGCAATCAGCCCCAGCATTTT.

This clone has only a few counts. Here the CDR3 DNA reads TGTGCCAGCAGCGGGACAGGGGGCGCGGGTTACGAGCAGTACGTC. It encodes CASSGTGGAGYEQYV. This chain uses TRBV2 with TRBJ2-7, with TRBD1 matching 12 bases. In germline, CDR1 is SNHLY, CDR2 FYNNEI. The CDR3 loop spans 15 amino acids. The ends lost 6 bases at V and 4 bases at J; junction bases unmatched: 7.